Listed below are T cell receptor beta chains from one sample, sequenced in a study of blood T cell repertoires in COVID-19. The data were produced by immunoSEQ multiplex PCR, yet TCRdb's version contains in-frame clones alone and is incomplete. Found here are under 200,000 clones, roughly 84% of them singletons; the top ten hold more than 5%. Material for sequencing was peripheral blood. All receptors derive from a woman between 50 and 59 years old with COVID-19, enrolled during active disease. CDR3s include the opening cysteine and the closing phenylalanine or tryptophan. The D gene is left open where the match is weak. Part of the rows lack a size; the others show once, few, many or a class for expanded clones.

D gene	J gene	clone size	V gene	CDR3 protein	CDR3 DNA
TRBD1	TRBJ1-2	-	TRBV28	CASSPGQGREGYTF	TGTGCCAGCAGCCCGGGACAGGGGAGGGAAGGCTACACCTTC
-	TRBJ2-7	few	TRBV7-9	CASSSRVYEQYF	TGTGCCAGCAGCTCAAGAGTATACGAGCAGTACTTC
TRBD1	TRBJ2-1	once	TRBV7-9	CASSRQGIHEQFF	TGTGCCAGCAGCCGACAGGGGATCCATGAGCAGTTCTTC
TRBD2	TRBJ2-7	once	TRBV7-2	CASSLVYAGGTYEQYF	TGTGCCAGCAGCTTAGTTTACGCGGGGGGGACCTACGAGCAGTACTTC
-	TRBJ1-1	-	TRBV6-1	CASSEREVGSYTEAFF	TGTGCCAGCAGTGAGAGGGAGGTGGGATCCTACACTGAAGCTTTCTTT
TRBD1	TRBJ2-6	-	TRBV30	CAWSEGQGFSGANVLTF	TGTGCCTGGAGTGAGGGACAGGGGTTCTCTGGGGCCAACGTCCTGACTTTC
-	TRBJ2-7	once	TRBV7-3	CASSHYEQYF	TGTGCCAGCAGCCACTACGAGCAGTACTTC
TRBD1	TRBJ1-6	-	TRBV19	CASHTGGGSPLHF	TGTGCCAGCCATACAGGGGGCGGTTCACCCCTCCACTTT
TRBD2	TRBJ2-5	few	TRBV6-1	CASSEARWVAGAETQYF	TGTGCCAGCAGTGAAGCTCGTTGGGTAGCGGGGGCTGAGACCCAGTACTTC
-	TRBJ2-2	-	TRBV6-5	CASSQTNTGELFF	TGTGCCAGCAGTCAAACGAACACCGGGGAGCTGTTTTTT
TRBD2	TRBJ2-1	-	TRBV10-3	CATAGGLNEQFF	TGTGCCACGGCGGGAGGACTAAATGAGCAGTTCTTC
-	TRBJ1-1	-	TRBV6-6	CASSYEDRKNTEAFF	TGTGCCAGCAGTTACGAAGACAGGAAGAACACTGAAGCTTTCTTT
-	TRBJ1-1	-	TRBV6-5	CASSSFQAGLLREAFF	TGTGCCAGCAGTTCCTTCCAGGCTGGGCTACTCAGAGAAGCTTTCTTT
-	TRBJ1-1	few	TRBV11-2	CASSLTVNTEAFF	TGTGCCAGCAGCTTGACAGTGAACACTGAAGCTTTCTTT
TRBD1	TRBJ1-6	-	TRBV30	CAWSGTPGQLHSYNSPLHF	TGTGCCTGGAGTGGAACTCCGGGACAGCTGCACTCCTATAATTCACCCCTCCACTTT
TRBD1	TRBJ1-2	-	TRBV19	CASTRTGDYGYTF	TGTGCCAGTACTAGGACAGGGGACTATGGCTACACCTTC
TRBD2	TRBJ2-7	-	TRBV12-5	CASGLAAGGTEYEQYF	TGTGCTAGTGGTTTGGCAGCGGGGGGCACTGAATACGAGCAGTACTTC
-	TRBJ1-6	once	TRBV5-1	CASSLAQDSSPLHF	TGCGCCAGCAGCTTGGCGCAGGATAGTTCACCCCTCCACTTT
-	TRBJ1-4	-	TRBV19	CASSIERQQNEKLFF	TGTGCCAGTAGTATAGAACGACAGCAAAATGAAAAACTGTTTTTT
TRBD1	TRBJ2-6	-	TRBV9	CASSPRPGQGPSGANVLTF	TGTGCCAGCAGCCCCCGTCCAGGACAGGGCCCCTCTGGGGCCAACGTCCTGACTTTC
-	TRBJ1-5	once	TRBV2	CASKQGGTQPQHF	TGTGCCAGCAAACAGGGTGGGACTCAGCCCCAGCATTTT
TRBD2	TRBJ2-3	-	TRBV5-4	CASSLTFGGGALDTQYF	TGTGCCAGCAGCTTGACTTTTGGCGGGGGGGCTTTAGATACGCAGTATTTT
TRBD1	TRBJ1-2	-	TRBV6-4	CASSDTFGTVDYGYTF	TGTGCCAGCAGTGACACGTTCGGGACAGTAGACTATGGCTACACCTTC
TRBD2	TRBJ2-7	-	TRBV19	CASSFGGVYEQYF	TGTGCCAGTAGTTTCGGGGGGGTCTACGAGCAGTACTTC
-	TRBJ1-3	-	TRBV9	CASSVDRQAGNTIYF	TGTGCCAGCAGCGTCGACCGACAGGCCGGAAACACCATATATTTT
-	TRBJ1-2	-	TRBV3-1/TRBV3-2	CASSQAPRGRFYGYTF	TGTGCCAGCAGCCAAGCCCCTAGGGGCAGGTTCTATGGCTACACCTTC
TRBD1	TRBJ1-2	-	TRBV5-1	CASSPSTGVNYGYTF	TGCGCCAGCAGCCCCTCGACAGGGGTTAACTATGGCTACACCTTC
TRBD1	TRBJ2-7	few	TRBV3-1/TRBV3-2	CASSHLTTGQGVSEQYF	TGTGCCAGCAGCCATCTCACCACGGGACAGGGGGTGAGCGAGCAGTACTTC
-	TRBJ1-1	once	TRBV9	CASITMRDTEAFF	TGTGCCAGCATCACTATGAGGGACACTGAAGCTTTCTTT
TRBD1	TRBJ2-4	once	TRBV3-1/TRBV3-2	CASSRDRDIKNIQYF	TGTGCCAGCAGTCGGGACAGGGACATCAAAAACATTCAGTACTTC
-	TRBJ2-5	-	TRBV10-1	CASSDRTTLETQYF	TGCGCCAGCAGTGACCGGACTACCTTAGAGACCCAGTACTTC
-	TRBJ2-1	-	TRBV28	CASSPPTRGEQFF	TGTGCCAGCAGTCCACCCACTAGAGGTGAGCAGTTCTTC
-	TRBJ1-2	once	TRBV5-1	CASSGGTTNYGYTF	TGCGCCAGCAGCGGTGGCACAACTAACTATGGCTACACCTTC
TRBD1	TRBJ1-3	-	TRBV4-3	CASSQVRQGLVGNTIYF	TGCGCCAGCAGCCAAGTGAGACAGGGGTTGGTTGGAAACACCATATATTTT
-	TRBJ1-2	-	TRBV3-1/TRBV3-2	CASSQGNGGIYGYTF	TGTGCCAGCAGCCAAGGGAACGGCGGAATCTATGGCTACACCTTC
-	TRBJ1-1	-	TRBV4-3	CASSQEAGKMNTEAFF	TGCGCCAGCAGCCAAGAAGCAGGGAAGATGAACACTGAAGCTTTCTTT
-	TRBJ2-7	-	TRBV29-1	CSVSVTPYEQYF	TGCAGCGTCAGTGTCACCCCCTACGAGCAGTACTTC
-	TRBJ1-6	-	TRBV4-3	CASSQEWGVGSPLHF	TGCGCCAGCAGCCAAGAGTGGGGGGTTGGTTCACCCCTCCACTTT
TRBD2	TRBJ2-3	once	TRBV30	CAWSPRTSGSTDTQYF	TGTGCCTGGAGCCCCCGGACTAGCGGGAGCACAGATACGCAGTATTTT